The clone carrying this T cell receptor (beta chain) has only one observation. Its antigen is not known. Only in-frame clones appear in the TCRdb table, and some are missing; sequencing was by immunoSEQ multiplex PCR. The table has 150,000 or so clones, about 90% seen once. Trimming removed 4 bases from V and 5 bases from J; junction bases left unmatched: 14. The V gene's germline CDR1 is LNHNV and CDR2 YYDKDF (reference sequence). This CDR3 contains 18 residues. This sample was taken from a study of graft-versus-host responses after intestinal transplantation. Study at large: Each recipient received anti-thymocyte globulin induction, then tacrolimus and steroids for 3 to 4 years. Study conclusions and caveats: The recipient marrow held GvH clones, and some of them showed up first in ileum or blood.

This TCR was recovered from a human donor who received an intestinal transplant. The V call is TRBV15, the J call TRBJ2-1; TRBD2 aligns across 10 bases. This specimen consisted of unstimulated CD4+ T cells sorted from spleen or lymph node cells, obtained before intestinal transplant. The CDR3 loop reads CATSKRWTSGAGNNEQFF. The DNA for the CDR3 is TGTGCCACCAGCAAGAGATGGACTAGCGGAGCTGGGAACAATGAGCAGTTCTTC.